This section outlines one T cell receptor beta chain sequence together with its context. What this receptor recognizes is not known. No much larger clone is present one base from it, and per-base qualities are unavailable. The entry originates in a study of early T cells in non-severe SARS-CoV-2 infection (dated by TCRdb to the early 2020s). Regarding the study in general: Because TCR sequencing was done on bulk RNA from unsorted whole blood, the alpha and beta chains could not be paired.

CDR1 and CDR2, looked up from the germline V gene (reference sequence), are MNHEY and SMNVEV. The CDR3 sequence holds 13 residues, the cysteine and phenylalanine included. The retained sequence is limited to the CDR3, 39 bases, with the frame set at the first base. The trim is 6 bases for V and 3 bases for J, with a gap of 9 bases between the germline ends. This was a case-control study nested in a cohort of healthcare workers in London, UK, who had nasopharyngeal swab PCR tests and blood samples taken every week. Healthcare workers were recruited between 23 and 31 March 2020, during the week of the UK lockdown, and were followed weekly for up to roughly 15 weeks. Library preparation used 5' RACE. Sequenced using a NextSeq 500. Unique molecular identifiers were attached to individual cDNA molecules in the TCR library protocol so that sequencing error and PCR bias could be corrected. Both TCR alpha and beta chains were sequenced, and tight co-correlation was observed between alpha and beta sequence abundances in each sample. Under the source paper's analysis protocol: Decombinator V4 was used to perform V gene, J gene and CDR3 annotation of TCR sequences. TCRs were defined as expanded if a significant change between any two time points was detected under a Poisson model with p below 0.0001. TCR abundances were normalised to the total number of TCRs sequenced per sample and were expressed as counts per million. TRAV1-2 paired with TRAJ12, TRAJ20 or TRAJ33 defined MAIT TCRs, while TRAV10 paired with TRAJ18 defined iNKT TCRs. VDJdb, accessed 1 November 2021, was searched for CMV, EBV and SARS-CoV-2 annotated TCRs, with TCRs annotated for multiple antigens excluded. Through fastp at Q25 and MiXCR, TCRdb rebuilt clones from the public reads, retaining in-frame beta chains. Entries that share a CDR3 protein sequence are merged under the most common genes and DNA. None of the V and J calls come from the authors' own analysis; TCRdb made them. In all, the sample holds roughly 43,000 distinct CDR3 sequences, and about 5.3% of those were seen once. 4.5% to 5.5% of the sample is held by the ten biggest clonotypes.

General conclusions and limits of the study: VDJdb matching was skewed toward anti-spike CD8 responses and likely underestimated virus-specific expansions, missing private and CD4 specificities.

This clonotype originated in an adult who was a healthcare worker with PCR-confirmed SARS-CoV-2 infection or an uninfected control (not recorded which). The chain was built from TRBV27 and TRBJ1-5; TRBD1 might be the D gene, on 6 matching bases. Sequencing was performed on whole blood, taken at baseline. The sequenced DNA is TGTGCCAGCAGGGACAGCTACAATCAGCCCCAGCATTTT. Its protein product is CASRDSYNQPQHF.